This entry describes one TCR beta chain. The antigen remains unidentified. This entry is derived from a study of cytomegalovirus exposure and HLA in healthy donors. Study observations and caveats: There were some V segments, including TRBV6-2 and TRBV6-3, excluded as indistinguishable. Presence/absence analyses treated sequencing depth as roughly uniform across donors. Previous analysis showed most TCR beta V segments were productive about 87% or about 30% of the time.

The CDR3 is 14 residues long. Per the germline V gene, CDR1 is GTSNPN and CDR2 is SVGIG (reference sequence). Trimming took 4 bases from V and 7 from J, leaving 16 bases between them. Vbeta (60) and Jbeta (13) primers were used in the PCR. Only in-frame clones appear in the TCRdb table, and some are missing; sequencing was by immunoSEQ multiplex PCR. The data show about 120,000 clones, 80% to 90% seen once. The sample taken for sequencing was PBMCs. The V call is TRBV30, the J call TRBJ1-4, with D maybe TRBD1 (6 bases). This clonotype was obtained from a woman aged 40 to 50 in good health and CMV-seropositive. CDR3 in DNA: TGTGCCTGGACACCGCGGGGGGCATTTGAAAAACTGTTTTTT. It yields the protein CAWTPRGAFEKLFF. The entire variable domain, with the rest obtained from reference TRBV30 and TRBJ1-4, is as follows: SQTIHQWPATLVQPVGSPLSLECTVEGTSNPNLYWYRQAAGRGLQLLFYSVGIGQISSEVPQNLSASRPQDRQFILSSKKLLLSDSGFYLCAWTPRGAFEKLFFGSGTQLSVL.